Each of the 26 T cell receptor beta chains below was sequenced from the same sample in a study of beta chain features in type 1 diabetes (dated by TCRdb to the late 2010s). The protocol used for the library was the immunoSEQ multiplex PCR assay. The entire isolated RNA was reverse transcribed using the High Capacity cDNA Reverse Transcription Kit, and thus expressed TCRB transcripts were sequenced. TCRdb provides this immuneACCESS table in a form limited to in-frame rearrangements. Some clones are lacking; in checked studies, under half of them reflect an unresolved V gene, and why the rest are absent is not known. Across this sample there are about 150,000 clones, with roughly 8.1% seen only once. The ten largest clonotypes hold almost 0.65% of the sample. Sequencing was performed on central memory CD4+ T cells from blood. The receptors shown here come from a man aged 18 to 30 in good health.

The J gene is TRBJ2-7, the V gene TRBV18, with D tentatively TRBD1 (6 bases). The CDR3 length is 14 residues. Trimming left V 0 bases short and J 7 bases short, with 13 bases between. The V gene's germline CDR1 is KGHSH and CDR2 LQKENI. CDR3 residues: CASSPPGRGNEQYF. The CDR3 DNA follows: TGTGCCAGCTCACCACCGGGCAGGGGAAATGAGCAGTACTTC.

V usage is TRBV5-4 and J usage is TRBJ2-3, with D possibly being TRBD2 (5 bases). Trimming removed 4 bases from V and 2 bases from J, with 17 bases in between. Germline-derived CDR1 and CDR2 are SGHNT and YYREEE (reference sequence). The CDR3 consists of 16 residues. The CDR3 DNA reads TGTGCCAGCAGCCGGTGGGGAACGGGGAACACAGATACGCAGTATTTT. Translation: CASSRWGTGNTDTQYF.

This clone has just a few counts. CDR3 sequence: CASSLLAGANVLTF. CDR3 DNA: TGTGCCAGCAGCTTACTAGCTGGGGCCAACGTCCTGACTTTC. The chain recombines TRBV5-6 with TRBJ2-6; D may be TRBD2 (5 bases). Germline V gene lookup returns CDR1 SGHDT and CDR2 YYEEEE. The CDR3 covers 14 residues. Trimming cost V 2 bases and J 2 bases, with 5 bases left between them.

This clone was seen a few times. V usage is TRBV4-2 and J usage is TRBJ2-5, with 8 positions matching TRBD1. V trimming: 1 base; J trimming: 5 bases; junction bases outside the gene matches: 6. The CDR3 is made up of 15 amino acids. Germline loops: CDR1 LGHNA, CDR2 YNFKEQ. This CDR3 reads CASSQVEDRAETQYF. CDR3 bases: TGTGCCAGCAGCCAAGTCGAGGACAGGGCTGAGACCCAGTACTTC.

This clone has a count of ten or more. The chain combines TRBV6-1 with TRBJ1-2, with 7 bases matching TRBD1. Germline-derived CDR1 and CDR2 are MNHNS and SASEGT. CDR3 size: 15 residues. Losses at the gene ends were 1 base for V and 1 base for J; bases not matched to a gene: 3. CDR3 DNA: TGTGCCAGCAGTGAAGACGGGGACAGTAACTATGGCTACACCTTC. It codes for CASSEDGDSNYGYTF.

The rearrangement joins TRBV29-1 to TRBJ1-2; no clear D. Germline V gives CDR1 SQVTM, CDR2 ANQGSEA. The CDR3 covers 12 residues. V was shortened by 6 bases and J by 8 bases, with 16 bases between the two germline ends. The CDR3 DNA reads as TGCAGCGTAGGGAGGACTACGGGAGGCTACACCTTC. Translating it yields CSVGRTTGGYTF.

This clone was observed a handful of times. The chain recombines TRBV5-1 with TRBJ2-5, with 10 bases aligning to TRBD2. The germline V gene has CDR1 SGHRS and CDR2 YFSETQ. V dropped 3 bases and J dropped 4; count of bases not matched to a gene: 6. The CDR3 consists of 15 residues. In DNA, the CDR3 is TGCGCCAGCAGCTCCATAGCGGGGGGTTTAGAGACCCAGTACTTC. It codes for CASSSIAGGLETQYF.

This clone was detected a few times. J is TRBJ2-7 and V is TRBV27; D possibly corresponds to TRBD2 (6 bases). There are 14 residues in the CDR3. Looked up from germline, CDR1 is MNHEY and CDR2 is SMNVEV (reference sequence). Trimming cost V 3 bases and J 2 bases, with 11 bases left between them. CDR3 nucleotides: TGTGCCAGCAGTTTCGTGGGACTCACCTACGAGCAGTACTTC. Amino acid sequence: CASSFVGLTYEQYF.

DNA for the CDR3: TGTGCCAGCCTGACTAGCGGGGGGAGAGATACGCAGTATTTT. Translating gives CASLTSGGRDTQYF. J is TRBJ2-3 and V is TRBV7-2; the match to TRBD2 covers 13 bases. In germline, CDR1 is SGHTA, CDR2 FQGNSA. The CDR3 loop spans 14 amino acids. J gave up 5 bases and V 8 bases, and 4 bases lay outside the gene matches.

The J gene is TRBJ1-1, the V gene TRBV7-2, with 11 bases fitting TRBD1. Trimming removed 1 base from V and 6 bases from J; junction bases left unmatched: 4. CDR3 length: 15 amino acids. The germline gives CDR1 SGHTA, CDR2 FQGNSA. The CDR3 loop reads CASSLVMGQGAEAFF. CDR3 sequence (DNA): TGTGCCAGCAGCTTAGTCATGGGACAGGGGGCTGAAGCTTTCTTT.

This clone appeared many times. The CDR3 DNA reads TGTGCCAGCAGCTCCGGGGGAGGTGGCACTGAAGCTTTCTTT. Translated: CASSSGGGGTEAFF. The V gene is TRBV7-9, the J gene TRBJ1-1; tentatively, D is TRBD1 (5 bases). The CDR3 loop spans 14 amino acids. CDR1 is SEHNR, CDR2 FQNEAQ, per germline (reference sequence). V was shortened by 4 bases and J by 4 bases, with 13 bases between the two germline ends.

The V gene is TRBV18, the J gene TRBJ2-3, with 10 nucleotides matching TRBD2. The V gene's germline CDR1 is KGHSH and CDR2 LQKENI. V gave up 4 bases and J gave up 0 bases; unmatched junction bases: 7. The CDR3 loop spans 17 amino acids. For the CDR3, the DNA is TGTGCCAGCTCACGGCTAGCGGGGGATTATAGCACAGATACGCAGTATTTT. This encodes CASSRLAGDYSTDTQYF.

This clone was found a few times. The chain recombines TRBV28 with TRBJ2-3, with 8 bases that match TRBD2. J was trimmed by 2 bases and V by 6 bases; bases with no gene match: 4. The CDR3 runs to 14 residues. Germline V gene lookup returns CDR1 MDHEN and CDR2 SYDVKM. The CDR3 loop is CASRSGRYTDTQYF. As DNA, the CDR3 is TGTGCCAGCAGGAGCGGGAGATACACAGATACGCAGTATTTT.

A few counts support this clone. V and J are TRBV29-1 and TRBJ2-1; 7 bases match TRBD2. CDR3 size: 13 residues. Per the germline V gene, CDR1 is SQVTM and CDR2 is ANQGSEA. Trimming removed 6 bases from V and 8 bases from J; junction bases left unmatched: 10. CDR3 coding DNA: TGCAGCGTGAGCGGGGCCAACCCCCATGAGCAGTTCTTC. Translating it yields CSVSGANPHEQFF.

The CDR3 protein is CASSLGGQVHQETQYF. For the CDR3, the DNA is TGTGCCAGCAGCTTGGGGGGTCAAGTCCACCAAGAGACCCAGTACTTC. The genes are TRBV7-7 and TRBJ2-5, with D possibly matching TRBD2 (6 bases). Trimming took off 3 bases at V and 0 bases at J, with 14 bases between the two ends. Germline CDR1 and CDR2: SSHAT and FNYEAQ (reference sequence). This CDR3 contains 16 residues.

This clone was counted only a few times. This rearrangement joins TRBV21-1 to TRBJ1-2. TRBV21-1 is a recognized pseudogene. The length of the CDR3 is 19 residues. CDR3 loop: CASSKGEVRVEPSNYGYTF. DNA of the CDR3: TGTGCCAGCAGCAAAGGGGAGGTACGGGTGGAGCCCTCTAACTATGGCTACACCTTC.

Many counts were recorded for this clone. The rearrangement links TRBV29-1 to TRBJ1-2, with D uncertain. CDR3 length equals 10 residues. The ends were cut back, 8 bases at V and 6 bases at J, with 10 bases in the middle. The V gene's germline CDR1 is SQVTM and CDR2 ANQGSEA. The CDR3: CSSWSDGYTF. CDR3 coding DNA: TGCAGCTCCTGGAGTGATGGCTACACCTTC.

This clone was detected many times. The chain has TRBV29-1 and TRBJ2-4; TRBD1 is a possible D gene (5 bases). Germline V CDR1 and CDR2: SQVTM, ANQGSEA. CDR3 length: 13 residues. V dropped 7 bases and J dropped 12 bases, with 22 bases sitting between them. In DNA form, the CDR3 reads TGCAGCGCCCGAGAGGCCCCAGGGCTGGATCAGTACTTC. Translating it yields CSAREAPGLDQYF.

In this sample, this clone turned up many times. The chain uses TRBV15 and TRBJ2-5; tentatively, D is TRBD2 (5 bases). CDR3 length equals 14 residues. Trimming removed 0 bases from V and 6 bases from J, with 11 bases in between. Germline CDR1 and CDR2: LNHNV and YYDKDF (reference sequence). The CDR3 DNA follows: TGTGCCACCAGCAGAGATCGGGGTTCGCAGACCCAGTACTTC. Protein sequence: CATSRDRGSQTQYF.

CDR3 in amino acids: CASRRAQTREGTGELFF. The CDR3 nucleotides are TGTGCCAGCAGGCGCGCACAGACTAGAGAGGGCACCGGGGAGCTGTTTTTT. The chain joins TRBV4-2 to TRBJ2-2; weak D call: TRBD2 (6 bases). In germline, CDR1 is LGHNA, CDR2 YNFKEQ. This CDR3 comprises 17 residues. Deletions cut 6 bases from V and 4 bases from J, with 21 bases between.

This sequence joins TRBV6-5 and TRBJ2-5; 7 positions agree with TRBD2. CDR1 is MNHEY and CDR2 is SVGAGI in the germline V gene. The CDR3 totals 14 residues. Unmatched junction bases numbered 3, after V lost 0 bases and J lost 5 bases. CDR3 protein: CASSYSRGGETQYF. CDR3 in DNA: TGTGCCAGCAGTTACTCGAGGGGAGGGGAGACCCAGTACTTC.

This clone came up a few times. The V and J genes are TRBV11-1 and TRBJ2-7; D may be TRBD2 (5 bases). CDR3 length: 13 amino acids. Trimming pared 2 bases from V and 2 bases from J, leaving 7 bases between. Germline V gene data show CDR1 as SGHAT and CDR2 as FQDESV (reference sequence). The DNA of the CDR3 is TGTGCCAGCAGCTTATCGGGGACCTACGAGCAGTACTTC. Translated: CASSLSGTYEQYF. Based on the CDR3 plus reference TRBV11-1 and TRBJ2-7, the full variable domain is EAEVAQSPRYKITEKSQAVAFWCDPISGHATLYWYRQILGQGPELLVQFQDESVVDDSQLPKDRFSAERLKGVDSTLKIQPAELGDSAMYLCASSLSGTYEQYFGPGTRLTVT.

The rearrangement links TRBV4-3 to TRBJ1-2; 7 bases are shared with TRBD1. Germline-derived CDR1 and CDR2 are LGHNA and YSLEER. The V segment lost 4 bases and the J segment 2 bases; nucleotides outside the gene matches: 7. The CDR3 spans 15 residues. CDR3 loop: CASSLNWDSNYGYTF. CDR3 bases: TGCGCCAGCAGCCTAAACTGGGACAGCAACTATGGCTACACCTTC.

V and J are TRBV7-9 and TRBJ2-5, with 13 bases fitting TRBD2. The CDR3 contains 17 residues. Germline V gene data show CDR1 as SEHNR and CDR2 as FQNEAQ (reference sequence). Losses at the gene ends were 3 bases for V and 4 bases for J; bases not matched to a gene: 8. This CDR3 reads CASSFGLAGELGETQYF. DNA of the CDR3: TGTGCCAGCAGCTTTGGACTAGCGGGAGAGCTTGGAGAGACCCAGTACTTC. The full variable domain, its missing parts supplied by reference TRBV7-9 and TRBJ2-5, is DTGVSQNPRHKITKRGQNVTFRCDPISEHNRLYWYRQTLGQGPEFLTYFQNEAQLEKSRLLSDRFSAERPKGSFSTLEIQRTEQGDSAMYLCASSFGLAGELGETQYFGPGTRLLVL.

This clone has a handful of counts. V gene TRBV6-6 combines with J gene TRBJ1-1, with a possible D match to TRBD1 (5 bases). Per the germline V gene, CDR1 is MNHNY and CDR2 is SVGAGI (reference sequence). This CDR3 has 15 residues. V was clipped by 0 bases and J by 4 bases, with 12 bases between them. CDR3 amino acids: CASSYSIQGGTEAFF. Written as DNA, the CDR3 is TGTGCCAGCAGTTACTCGATCCAGGGAGGCACTGAAGCTTTCTTT.

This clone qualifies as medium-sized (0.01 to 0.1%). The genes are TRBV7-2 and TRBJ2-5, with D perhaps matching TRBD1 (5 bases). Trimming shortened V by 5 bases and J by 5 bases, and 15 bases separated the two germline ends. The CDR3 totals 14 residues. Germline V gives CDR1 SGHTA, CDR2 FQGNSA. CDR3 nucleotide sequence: TGTGCCAGCAGCCGACGGCAGGGAAGGGAGACCCAGTACTTC. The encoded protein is CASSRRQGRETQYF.